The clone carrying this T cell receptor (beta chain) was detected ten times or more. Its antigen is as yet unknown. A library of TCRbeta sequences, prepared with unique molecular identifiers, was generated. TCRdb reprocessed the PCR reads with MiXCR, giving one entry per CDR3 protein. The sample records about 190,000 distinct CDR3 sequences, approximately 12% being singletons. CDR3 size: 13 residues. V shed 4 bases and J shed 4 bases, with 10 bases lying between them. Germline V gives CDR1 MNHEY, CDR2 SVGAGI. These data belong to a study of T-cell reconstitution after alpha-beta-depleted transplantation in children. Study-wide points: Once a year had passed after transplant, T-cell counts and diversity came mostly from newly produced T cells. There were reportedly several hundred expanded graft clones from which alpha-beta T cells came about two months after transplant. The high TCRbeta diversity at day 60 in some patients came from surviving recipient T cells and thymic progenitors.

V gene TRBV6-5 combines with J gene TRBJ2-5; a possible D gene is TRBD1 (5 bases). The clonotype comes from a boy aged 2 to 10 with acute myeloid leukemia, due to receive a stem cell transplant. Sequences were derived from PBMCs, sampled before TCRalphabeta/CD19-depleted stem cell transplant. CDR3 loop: CASSLSGPETQYF. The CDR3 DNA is TGTGCCAGCAGTTTGTCAGGGCCAGAGACCCAGTACTTC.